This T cell receptor (beta chain) comes out of a study of T cell repertoires in cytomegalovirus infection. The wider study: Based on public TCR beta signatures, there were indications of CMV infection and of a matching HLA type.

Study-wide results and caveats: HLA-C-restricted CMV clonotypes gave the most frequent clonotype in two of eight donors.

V lost 6 bases to trimming and J lost 15 bases, with 15 bases between them. Germline-derived CDR1 and CDR2 are MNHEY and SVGEGT. The CDR3 is made up of 11 amino acids. Each CDR3 protein gets one entry after TCRdb re-called the reads with MiXCR. The table includes 370,000 or so distinct CDR3 sequences, about 35% detected once. On this clonotype: Its antigen is unidentified.

Sequenced here: cultured PBMCs, sampled from culture after CMV antigen stimulation. The chain combines TRBV6-2 or TRBV6-3 with TRBJ2-1; D is possibly TRBD1 or TRBD2 (5 bases each). The sequence was obtained from a human donor in good health (CMV status not recorded). Some clones in this sample may be carry-over from other donors' samples. CDR3 sequence: CASRTPGRLFF. CDR3 nucleotides: TGTGCCAGCAGGACCCCGGGACGCCTGTTCTTC.